A single TCR beta chain is shown here with its context. This clonotype appeared many times. The antigen it recognizes is unknown. Within one base of it there is no much larger clone, and no base qualities were kept. The entry originates in a study of T cell repertoires in cytomegalovirus infection (dated by TCRdb to between 2018 and 2020). Context from the whole study: Peptide stimulations targeted recently identified HLA-C-restricted CMV epitopes, whose presentation resists viral immunomodulation, together with well-studied HLA-B-restricted epitopes. Donor HLA type was relevant to the analysis, because carriage of CMV infection together with the matching HLA type was indicated by public TCR beta signatures. General findings and caveats noted by the study authors: Cumulative frequency of public TCR beta family members discriminated carriers of CMV infection plus the relevant HLA type in this cohort and an independent roughly 320-donor cohort. The ex vivo response was dominated by HLA-C-restricted CMV-specific TCR beta clonotypes, which also provided the single most frequent clonotype in two of eight donors.

The CDR3 sequence holds 15 residues, the cysteine and phenylalanine included. Only CDR3 DNA is held: 45 bases, read in frame from base 1. The junction carries 13 bases between V and J, which are trimmed by 2 bases and 6 bases respectively. Reading the germline V gene gives CDR1 SGHVS and CDR2 FQNEAQ. Taken with the paper, the label for treatment or condition translates to: in vitro stimulation with specific CMV peptide epitopes to enrich CMV-specific T cells. The run used an Illumina HiSeq 1500. TCRdb cleaned the public reads at Q25 with fastp, built clones with MiXCR and kept in-frame beta chains. A single entry per CDR3 protein holds the most common genes and DNA from its merged rows. The sample table lists hundreds of thousands of distinct CDR3 sequences, about a third of them with a count of one. The ten biggest clones cover around an eighth of the sample.

This receptor was taken from a human donor in good health (CMV status not recorded). Some clones in this sample may be carry-over from other donors' samples. This material consisted of cultured CD8+ T cells from PBMCs, taken from culture after CMV antigen stimulation. This chain is built from TRBV7-8 and TRBJ2-2; no D gene can be assigned with confidence. In nucleotide form, the sequence is TGTGCCAGCAGCTTAAACTGGCCGGATCCCGGGGAGCTGTTTTTT. Its coded protein is CASSLNWPDPGELFF.